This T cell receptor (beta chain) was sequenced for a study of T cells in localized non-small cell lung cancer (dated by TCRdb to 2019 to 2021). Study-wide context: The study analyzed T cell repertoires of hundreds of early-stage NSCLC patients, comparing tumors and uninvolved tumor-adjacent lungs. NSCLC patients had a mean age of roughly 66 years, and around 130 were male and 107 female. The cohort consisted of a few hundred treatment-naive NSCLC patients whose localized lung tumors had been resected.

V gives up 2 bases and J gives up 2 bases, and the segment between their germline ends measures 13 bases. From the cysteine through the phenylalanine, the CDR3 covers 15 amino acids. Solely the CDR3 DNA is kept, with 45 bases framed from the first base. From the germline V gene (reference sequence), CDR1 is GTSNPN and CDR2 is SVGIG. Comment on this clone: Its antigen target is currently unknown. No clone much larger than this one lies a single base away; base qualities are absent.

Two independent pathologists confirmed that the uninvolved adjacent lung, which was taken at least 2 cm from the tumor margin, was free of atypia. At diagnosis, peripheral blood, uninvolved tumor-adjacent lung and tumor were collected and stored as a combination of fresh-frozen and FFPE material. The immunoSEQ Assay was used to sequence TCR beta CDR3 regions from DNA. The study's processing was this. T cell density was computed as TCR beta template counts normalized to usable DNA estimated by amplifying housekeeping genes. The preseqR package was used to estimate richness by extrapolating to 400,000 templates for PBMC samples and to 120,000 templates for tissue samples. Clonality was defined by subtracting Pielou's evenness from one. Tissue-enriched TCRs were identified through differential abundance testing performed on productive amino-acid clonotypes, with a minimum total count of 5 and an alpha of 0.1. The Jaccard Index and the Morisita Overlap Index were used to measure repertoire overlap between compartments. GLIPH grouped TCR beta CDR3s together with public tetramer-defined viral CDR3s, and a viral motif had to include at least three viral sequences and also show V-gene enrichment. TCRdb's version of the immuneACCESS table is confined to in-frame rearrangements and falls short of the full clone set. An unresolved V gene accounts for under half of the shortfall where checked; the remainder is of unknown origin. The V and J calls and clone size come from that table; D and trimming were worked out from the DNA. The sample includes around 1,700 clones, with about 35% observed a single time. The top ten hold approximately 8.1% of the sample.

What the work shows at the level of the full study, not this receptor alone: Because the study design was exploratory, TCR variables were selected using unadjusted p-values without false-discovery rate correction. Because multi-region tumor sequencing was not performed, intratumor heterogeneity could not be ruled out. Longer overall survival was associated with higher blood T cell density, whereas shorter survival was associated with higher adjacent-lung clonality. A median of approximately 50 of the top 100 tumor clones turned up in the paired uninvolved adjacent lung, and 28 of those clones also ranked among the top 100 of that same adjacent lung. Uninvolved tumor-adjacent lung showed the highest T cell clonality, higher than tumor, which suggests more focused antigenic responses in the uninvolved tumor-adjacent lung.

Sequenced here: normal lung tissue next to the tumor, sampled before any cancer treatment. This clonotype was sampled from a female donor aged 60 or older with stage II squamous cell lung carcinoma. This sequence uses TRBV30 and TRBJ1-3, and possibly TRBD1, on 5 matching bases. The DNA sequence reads TGTGCCTGGAGTACCCCTGGGGGGGCTGGAAACACCATATATTTT. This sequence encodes CAWSTPGGAGNTIYF.